Described below is a single T cell receptor (beta chain) sequence and its context. The data are from a study of blood T cell repertoires in COVID-19. About the study: Samples came from the United States, Italy and Spain, spanning acute and convalescent COVID-19. Sources were T cells, B-cell-depleted T cells, or PBMCs; the material itself was cDNA or gDNA.

Germline V lookup: CDR1 SGHNT, CDR2 YENEEA. V was cut by 5 bases and J by 3 bases, with 11 bases left in between. This CDR3 region has 13 residues. Data came from immunoSEQ multiplex PCR; TCRdb stores just in-frame clones and leaves some out. Here the sample spans 150,000 to 200,000 clones, 80% to 90% being singletons. This receptor was obtained from a young man who had recovered from COVID-19. The sequenced sample consisted of peripheral blood. The J gene is TRBJ2-7, the V gene TRBV11-3; TRBD1 is a possible D gene (7 bases). CDR3 in DNA: TGTGCCAGCAGCCAGGGGGGAGGCTACGAGCAGTACTTC. This codes for CASSQGGGYEQYF.